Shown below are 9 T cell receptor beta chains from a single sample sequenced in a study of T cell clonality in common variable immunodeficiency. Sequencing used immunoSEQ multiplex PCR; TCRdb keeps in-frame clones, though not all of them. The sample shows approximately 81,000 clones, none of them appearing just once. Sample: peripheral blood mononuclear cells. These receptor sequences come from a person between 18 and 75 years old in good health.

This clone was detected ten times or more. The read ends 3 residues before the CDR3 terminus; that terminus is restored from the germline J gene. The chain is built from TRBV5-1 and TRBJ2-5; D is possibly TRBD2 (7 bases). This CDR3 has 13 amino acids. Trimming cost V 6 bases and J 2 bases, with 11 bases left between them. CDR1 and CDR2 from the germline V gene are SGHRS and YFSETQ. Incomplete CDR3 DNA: TGCGCCAGCACCGAGGGGGGGCAAGAGACC. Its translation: CASTEGGQET. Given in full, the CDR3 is CASTEGGQETQYF. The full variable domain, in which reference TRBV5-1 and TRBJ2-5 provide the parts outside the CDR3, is KAGVTQTPRYLIKTRGQQVTLSCSPISGHRSVSWYQQTPGQGLQFLFEYFSETQRNKGNFPGRFSGRQFSNSRSEMNVSTLELGDSALYLCASTEGGQETQYFGPGTRLLVL.

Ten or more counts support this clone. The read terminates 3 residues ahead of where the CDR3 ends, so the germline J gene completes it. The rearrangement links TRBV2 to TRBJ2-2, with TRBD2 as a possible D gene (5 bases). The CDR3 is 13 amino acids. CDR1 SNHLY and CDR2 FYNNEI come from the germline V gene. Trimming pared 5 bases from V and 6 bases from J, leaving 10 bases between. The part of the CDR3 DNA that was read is TGTGCCAGCAGTAGCGGTTATGCCGGGGAG. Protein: CASSSGYAGE. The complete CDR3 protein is CASSSGYAGELFF.

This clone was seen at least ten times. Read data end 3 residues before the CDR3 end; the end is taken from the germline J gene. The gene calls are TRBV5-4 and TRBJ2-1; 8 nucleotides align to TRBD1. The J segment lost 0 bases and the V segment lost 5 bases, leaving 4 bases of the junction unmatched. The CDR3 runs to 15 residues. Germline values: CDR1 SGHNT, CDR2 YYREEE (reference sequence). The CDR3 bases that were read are TGTGCCAGCAGATTAACAGGGGGCTCCTACAATGAG. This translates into CASRLTGGSYNE. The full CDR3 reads CASRLTGGSYNEQFF.

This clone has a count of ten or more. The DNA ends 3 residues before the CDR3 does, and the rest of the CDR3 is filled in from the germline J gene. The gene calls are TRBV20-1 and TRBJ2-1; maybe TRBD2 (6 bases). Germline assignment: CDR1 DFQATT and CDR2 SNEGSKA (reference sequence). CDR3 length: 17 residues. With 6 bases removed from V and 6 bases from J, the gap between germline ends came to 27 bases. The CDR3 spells CSARPLAGLSTLNEQFF. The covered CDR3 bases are TGCAGTGCCAGACCGTTGGCTGGACTAAGCACCCTCAATGAG.

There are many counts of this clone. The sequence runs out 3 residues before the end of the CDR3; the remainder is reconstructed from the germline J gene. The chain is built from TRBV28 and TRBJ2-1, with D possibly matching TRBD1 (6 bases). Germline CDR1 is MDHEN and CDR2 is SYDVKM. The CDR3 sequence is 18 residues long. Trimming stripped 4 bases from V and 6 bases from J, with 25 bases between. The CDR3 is CASSYEAGTPQLGNEQFF. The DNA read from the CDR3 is TGTGCCAGCAGTTACGAAGCCGGGACACCTCAACTCGGCAATGAG.

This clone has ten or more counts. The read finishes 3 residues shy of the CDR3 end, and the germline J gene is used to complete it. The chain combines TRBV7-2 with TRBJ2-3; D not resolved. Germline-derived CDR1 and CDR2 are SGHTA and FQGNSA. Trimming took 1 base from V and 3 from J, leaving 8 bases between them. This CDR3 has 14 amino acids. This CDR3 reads CASSLGHQTDTQYF. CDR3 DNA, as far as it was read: TGTGCCAGCAGCTTAGGACATCAAACAGATACG.

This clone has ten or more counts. The CDR3 is CAINHRQGETQYF. Partial CDR3 DNA: TGTGCCATCAATCACCGACAGGGGGAGACC. This chain uses TRBV10-3 with TRBJ2-5, with 8 positions matching TRBD1. Coverage ceases 3 residues before the CDR3 finishes, and the germline J gene fills in the end. The V segment lost 7 bases and the J segment 5 bases; nucleotides outside the gene matches: 6. The germline V gene encodes CDR1 ENHRY and CDR2 SYGVKD. The CDR3 is made up of 13 amino acids.

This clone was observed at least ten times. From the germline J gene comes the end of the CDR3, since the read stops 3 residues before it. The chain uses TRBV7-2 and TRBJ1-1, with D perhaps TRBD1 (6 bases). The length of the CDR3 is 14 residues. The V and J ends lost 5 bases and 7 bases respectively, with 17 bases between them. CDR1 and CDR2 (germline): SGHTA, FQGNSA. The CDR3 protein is CASSPAGAKGEAFF. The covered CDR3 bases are TGTGCCAGCAGCCCCGCGGGGGCGAAGGGTGAA.

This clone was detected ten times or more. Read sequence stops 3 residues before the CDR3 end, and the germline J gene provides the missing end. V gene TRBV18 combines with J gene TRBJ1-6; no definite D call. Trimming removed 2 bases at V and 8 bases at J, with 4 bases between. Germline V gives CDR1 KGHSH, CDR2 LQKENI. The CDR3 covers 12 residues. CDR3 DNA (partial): TGTGCCAGCTCACCATCGGATTCACCC. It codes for CASSPSDSP. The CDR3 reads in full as CASSPSDSPLHF. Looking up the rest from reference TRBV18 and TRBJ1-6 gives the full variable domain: NAGVMQNPRHLVRRRGQEARLRCSPMKGHSHVYWYRQLPEEGLKFMVYLQKENIIDESGMPKERFSAEFPKEGPSILRIQQVVRGDSAAYFCASSPSDSPLHFGNGTRLTVT.